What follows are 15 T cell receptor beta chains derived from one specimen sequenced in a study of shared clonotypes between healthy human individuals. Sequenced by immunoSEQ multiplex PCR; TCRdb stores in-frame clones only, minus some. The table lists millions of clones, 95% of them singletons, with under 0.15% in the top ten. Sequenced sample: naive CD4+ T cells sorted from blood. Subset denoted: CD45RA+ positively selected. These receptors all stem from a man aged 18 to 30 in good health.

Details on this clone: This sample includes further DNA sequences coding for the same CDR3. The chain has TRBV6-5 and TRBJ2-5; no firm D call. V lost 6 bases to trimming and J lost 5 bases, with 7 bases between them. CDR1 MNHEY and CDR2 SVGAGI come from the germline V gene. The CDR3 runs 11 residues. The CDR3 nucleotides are TGTGCCAGCAGCCTTGGCGAGACCCAGTACTTC. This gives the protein CASSLGETQYF.

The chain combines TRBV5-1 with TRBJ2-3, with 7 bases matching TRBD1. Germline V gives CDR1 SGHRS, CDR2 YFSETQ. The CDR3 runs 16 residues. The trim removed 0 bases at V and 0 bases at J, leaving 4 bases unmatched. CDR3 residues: CASSLGDSTSTDTQYF. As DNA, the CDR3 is TGCGCCAGCAGCTTGGGGGACAGCACTAGCACAGATACGCAGTATTTT.

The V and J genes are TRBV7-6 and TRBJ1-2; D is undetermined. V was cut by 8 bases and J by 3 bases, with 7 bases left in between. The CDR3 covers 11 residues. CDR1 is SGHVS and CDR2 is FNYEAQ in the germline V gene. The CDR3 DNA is TGTGCCAGCGGGCCTGACTATGGCTACACCTTC. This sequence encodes CASGPDYGYTF.

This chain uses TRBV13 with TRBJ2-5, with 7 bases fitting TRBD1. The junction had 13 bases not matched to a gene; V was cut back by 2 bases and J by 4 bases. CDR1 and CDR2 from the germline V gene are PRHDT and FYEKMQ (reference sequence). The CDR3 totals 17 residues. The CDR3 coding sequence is TGTGCCAGCAGCTTAACGACAGGGCGACCTCGGACAGAGACCCAGTACTTC. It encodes CASSLTTGRPRTETQYF.

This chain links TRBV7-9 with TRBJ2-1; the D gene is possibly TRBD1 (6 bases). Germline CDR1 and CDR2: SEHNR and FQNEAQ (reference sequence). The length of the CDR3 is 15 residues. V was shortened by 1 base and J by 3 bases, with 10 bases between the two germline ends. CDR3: CASSLGSGVYNEQFF. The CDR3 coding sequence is TGTGCCAGCAGCTTAGGGTCAGGGGTCTACAATGAGCAGTTCTTC.

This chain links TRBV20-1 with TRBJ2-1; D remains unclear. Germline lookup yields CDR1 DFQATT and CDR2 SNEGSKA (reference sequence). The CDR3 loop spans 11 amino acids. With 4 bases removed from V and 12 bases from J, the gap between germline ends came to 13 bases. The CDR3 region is CSANKAPLQFF. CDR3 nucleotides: TGCAGTGCTAATAAAGCCCCCCTGCAGTTCTTC.

The CDR3 here is CASSQGNLFGTAYEQYF. The CDR3 DNA sequence: TGCGCCAGCAGCCAAGGCAACCTTTTCGGGACAGCATACGAGCAGTACTTC. The gene calls are TRBV4-3 and TRBJ2-7; 7 bases line up with TRBD1. The CDR3 loop spans 17 amino acids. Trimming removed 1 base from V and 4 bases from J; junction bases left unmatched: 13. Per the germline V gene, CDR1 is LGHNA and CDR2 is YSLEER.

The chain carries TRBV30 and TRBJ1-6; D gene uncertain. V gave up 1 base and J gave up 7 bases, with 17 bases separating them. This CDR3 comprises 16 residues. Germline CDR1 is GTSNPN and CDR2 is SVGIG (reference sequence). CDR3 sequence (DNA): TGTGCCTGGAGTGGACGGGGATTTGGGTGGAATTCACCCCTCCACTTT. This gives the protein CAWSGRGFGWNSPLHF.

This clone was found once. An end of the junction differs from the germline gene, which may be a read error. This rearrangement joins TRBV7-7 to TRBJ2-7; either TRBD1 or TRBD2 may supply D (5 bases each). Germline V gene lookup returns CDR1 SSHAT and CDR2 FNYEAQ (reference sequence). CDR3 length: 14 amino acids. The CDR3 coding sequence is TGTGCTAGCAGCCCGGGACGGGGCTCGGGCGAGCAGTACTTC. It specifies CASSPGRGSGEQYF. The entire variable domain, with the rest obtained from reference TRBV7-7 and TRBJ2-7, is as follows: GAGVSQSPRYKVTKRGQDVTLRCDPISSHATLYWYQQALGQGPEFLTYFNYEAQPDKSGLPSDRFSAERPEGSISTLTIQRTEQRDSAMYRCASSPGRGSGEQYFGPGTRLTVT.

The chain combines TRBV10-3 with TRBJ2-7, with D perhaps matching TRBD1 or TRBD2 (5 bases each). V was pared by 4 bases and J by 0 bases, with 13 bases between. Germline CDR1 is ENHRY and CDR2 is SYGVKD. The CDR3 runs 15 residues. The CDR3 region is CAISGGRTLSYEQYF. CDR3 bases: TGTGCCATCAGTGGGGGACGGACGCTCTCCTACGAGCAGTACTTC.

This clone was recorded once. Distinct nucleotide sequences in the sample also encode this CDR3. CDR3 coding DNA: TGCGCCAGCAGGCGGGGCAGCTCTGGAAACACCATATATTTT. This sequence encodes CASRRGSSGNTIYF. V and J are TRBV5-1 and TRBJ1-3; D possibly corresponds to TRBD1 (5 bases). Per germline, CDR1 SGHRS and CDR2 YFSETQ. This CDR3 spans 14 amino acids. V lost 5 bases, J lost 0 bases, and 9 bases lay in between.

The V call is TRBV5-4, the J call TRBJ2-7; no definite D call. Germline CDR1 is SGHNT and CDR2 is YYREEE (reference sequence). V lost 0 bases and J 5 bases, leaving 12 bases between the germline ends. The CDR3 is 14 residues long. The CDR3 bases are TGTGCCAGCAGCTTGGTTGGCACCCGGGACGAGCAGTACTTC. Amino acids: CASSLVGTRDEQYF. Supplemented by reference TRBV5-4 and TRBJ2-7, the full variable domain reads ETGVTQSPTHLIKTRGQQVTLRCSSQSGHNTVSWYQQALGQGPQFIFQYYREEENGRGNFPPRFSGLQFPNYSSELNVNALELDDSALYLCASSLVGTRDEQYFGPGTRLTVT.

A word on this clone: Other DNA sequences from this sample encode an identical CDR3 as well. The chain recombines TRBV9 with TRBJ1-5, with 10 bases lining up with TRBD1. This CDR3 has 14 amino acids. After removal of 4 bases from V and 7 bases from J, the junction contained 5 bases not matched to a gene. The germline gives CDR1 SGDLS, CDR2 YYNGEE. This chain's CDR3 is CASSPGQGGQPQHF. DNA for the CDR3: TGTGCCAGCAGCCCTGGACAGGGGGGACAGCCCCAGCATTTT.

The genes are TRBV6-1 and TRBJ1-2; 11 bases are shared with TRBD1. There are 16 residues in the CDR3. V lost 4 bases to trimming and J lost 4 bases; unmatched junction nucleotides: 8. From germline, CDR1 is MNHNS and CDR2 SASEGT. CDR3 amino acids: CASSVGQGASGYGYTF. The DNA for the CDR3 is TGTGCCAGCAGTGTTGGACAGGGGGCTAGTGGCTATGGCTACACCTTC.

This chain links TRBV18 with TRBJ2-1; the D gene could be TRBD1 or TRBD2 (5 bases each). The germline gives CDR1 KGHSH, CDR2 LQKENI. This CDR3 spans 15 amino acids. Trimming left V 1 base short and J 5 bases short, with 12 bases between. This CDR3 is CASSPRGGVNNEQFF. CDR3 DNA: TGTGCCAGCTCACCACGTGGGGGAGTGAACAATGAGCAGTTCTTC.